This T cell receptor beta chain was sequenced during a study of T cell changes during pregnancy in multiple sclerosis (dated 2019 in TCRdb). Context from the whole study: The study examined how the T cell repertoire changed over the course of pregnancy in women with multiple sclerosis.

Regarding this clone: It has no known antigen specificity. Base qualities are missing; no much larger clone stands one base away.

To prepare the library, the immunoSEQ multiplex PCR assay was applied. Here the immuneACCESS table is served through TCRdb, limited to in-frame sequences with V and J called. Missing clones are a known gap in these copies; in checked studies unresolved V genes cover under half, and the rest lacks a known reason. The sample table contains 20,000 to 30,000 clones; only one count was recorded for roughly 90% of them. The ten largest clones add up to 9.4% of the sample. The origin of this receptor is a female donor in good health, enrolled as a control in a pregnancy study. The specimen was CD8+ T cells from peripheral blood mononuclear cells, collected in the third trimester of pregnancy.

CDR3 sequence: CASSTPKQGKRSGYTF. The nucleotides are TGTGCCAGCAGCACTCCGAAGCAGGGAAAAAGGAGTGGCTACACCTTC. The chain uses TRBV13 and TRBJ1-2, with a weak D call of TRBD1 (5 bases match). Relative to germline, V is 5 bases shorter and J is 7 bases shorter, with 23 bases between their ends. The germline V gene (reference sequence) supplies CDR1 PRHDT and CDR2 FYEKMQ. From its cysteine to its phenylalanine, the CDR3 spans 16 amino acids. The entry retains the CDR3 DNA only, 48 bases that are in frame from base 1.